The present TCR beta chain was sequenced within a study of CD8 T cells in Susac syndrome. J lost 4 bases, V lost 5 bases, and 4 bases had no gene match. Germline CDR1 is SQVTM and CDR2 is ANQGSEA. The CDR3 is made up of 13 amino acids. RNA totalling 0.5 to 1 ug underwent reverse transcription with random hexamers. TCRdb re-analysed the immunoSEQ multiplex PCR reads in MiXCR, keeping a single row per CDR3 protein. This sample has hundreds of thousands of distinct CDR3 sequences, with about 89% found just once. The material sequenced was CD8+ T cells from PBMCs. The chain recombines TRBV29-1 with TRBJ2-2, with 7 bases aligning to TRBD2. This sequence was found in a human donor with multiple sclerosis. Here the CDR3 reads CSVSGGVTGELFF. CDR3 in DNA: TGCAGCGTTTCTGGGGGGGTCACCGGGGAGCTGTTTTTT.